The clone carrying this T cell receptor (beta chain) was observed a handful of times. This specimen includes other DNA sequences encoding the same CDR3. The sample is drawn from a study of blood T cell repertoires in COVID-19. Turning to the study itself: PBMCs, B-cell-depleted T cells, or T cells were the source of the cDNA or gDNA that made up the material.

This CDR3 spans 14 amino acids. From germline, CDR1 is LNHDA and CDR2 SQIVND (reference sequence). V lost 3 bases and J lost 2, with 10 bases in between. In the original workflow: Researchers report that nucleated cell counts were estimated from reference gene primer amplification. TCRdb's table, derived via immunoSEQ multiplex PCR, lists solely in-frame clones and lacks some. The DNA gave D and trimming, while V, J and clone size come from that table. Altogether 170,000 or so clones are present, just over 85% being singletons, with the ten largest covering more than 8.5%. Sequencing was performed on PBMCs or T cells enriched from blood (not recorded which). This clonotype originated in a woman between 18 and 30 years old who had recovered from COVID-19. The chain carries TRBV19 and TRBJ1-1, with D possibly being TRBD1 (5 bases). The DNA for the CDR3 is TGTGCCAGTAGTATTTGGGGGGGAAACACTGAAGCTTTCTTT. Its protein product is CASSIWGGNTEAFF. Supplemented by reference TRBV19 and TRBJ1-1, the full variable domain reads DGGITQSPKYLFRKEGQNVTLSCEQNLNHDAMYWYRQDPGQGLRLIYYSQIVNDFQKGDIAEGYSVSREKKESFPLTVTSAQKNPTAFYLCASSIWGGNTEAFFGQGTRLTVV.